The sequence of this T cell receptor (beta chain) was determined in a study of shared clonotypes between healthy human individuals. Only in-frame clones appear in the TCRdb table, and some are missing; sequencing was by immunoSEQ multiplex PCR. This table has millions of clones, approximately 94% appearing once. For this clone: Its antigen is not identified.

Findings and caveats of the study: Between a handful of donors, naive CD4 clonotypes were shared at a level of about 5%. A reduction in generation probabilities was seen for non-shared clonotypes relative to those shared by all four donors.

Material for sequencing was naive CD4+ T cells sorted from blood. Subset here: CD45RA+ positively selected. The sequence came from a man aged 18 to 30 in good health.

The CDR3 DNA reads TGTGCCAGCTCGTCTCCGGGACTAGCGGGAGATACGCAGTATTTT. Its translation is CASSSPGLAGDTQYF. The chain joins TRBV18 to TRBJ2-3; 12 bases agree with TRBD2. This CDR3 has 15 residues. V gave up 6 bases and J gave up 5 bases; unmatched junction bases: 6. The germline CDR1 and CDR2 sequences are KGHSH and LQKENI. The variable domain in full, completed from reference TRBV18 and TRBJ2-3, reads NAGVMQNPRHLVRRRGQEARLRCSPMKGHSHVYWYRQLPEEGLKFMVYLQKENIIDESGMPKERFSAEFPKEGPSILRIQQVVRGDSAAYFCASSSPGLAGDTQYFGPGTRLTVL.